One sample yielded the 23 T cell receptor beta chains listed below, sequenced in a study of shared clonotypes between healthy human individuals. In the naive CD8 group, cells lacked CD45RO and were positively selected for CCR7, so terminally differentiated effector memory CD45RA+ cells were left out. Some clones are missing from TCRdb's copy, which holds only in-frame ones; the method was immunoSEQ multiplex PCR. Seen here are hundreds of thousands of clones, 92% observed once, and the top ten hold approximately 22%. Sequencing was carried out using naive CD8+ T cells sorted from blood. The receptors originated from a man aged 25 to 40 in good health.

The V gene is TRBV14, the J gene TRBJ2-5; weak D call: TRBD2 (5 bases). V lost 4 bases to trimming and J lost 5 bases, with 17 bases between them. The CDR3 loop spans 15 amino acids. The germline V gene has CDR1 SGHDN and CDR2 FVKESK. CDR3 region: CASSRRRVDGETQYF. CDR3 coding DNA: TGTGCCAGCAGCCGGAGGAGAGTAGATGGGGAGACCCAGTACTTC.

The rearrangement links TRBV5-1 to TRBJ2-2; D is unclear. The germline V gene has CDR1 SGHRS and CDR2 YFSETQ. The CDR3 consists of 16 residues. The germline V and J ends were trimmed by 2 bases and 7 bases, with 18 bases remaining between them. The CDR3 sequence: CASSFRPATLGGELFF. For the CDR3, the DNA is TGCGCCAGCAGCTTCCGGCCAGCTACCCTCGGCGGGGAGCTGTTTTTT.

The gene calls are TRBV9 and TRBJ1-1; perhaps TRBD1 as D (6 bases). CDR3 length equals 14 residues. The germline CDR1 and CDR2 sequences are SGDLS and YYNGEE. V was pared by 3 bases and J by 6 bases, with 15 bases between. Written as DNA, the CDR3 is TGTGCCAGCAGCGCCGAGGGGGGGACCGCTGAAGCTTTCTTT. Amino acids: CASSAEGGTAEAFF.

In DNA form, the CDR3 reads TGTGCCAGCAGCTTAGGCAGGGCTAGTCGGGTTGATGAGCAGTTCTTC. Encoded protein: CASSLGRASRVDEQFF. The rearrangement joins TRBV7-2 to TRBJ2-1; tentatively, D is TRBD1 (5 bases). Germline V CDR1 and CDR2: SGHTA, FQGNSA. The CDR3 has 16 amino acids. V was clipped by 1 base and J by 8 bases, with 18 bases between them.

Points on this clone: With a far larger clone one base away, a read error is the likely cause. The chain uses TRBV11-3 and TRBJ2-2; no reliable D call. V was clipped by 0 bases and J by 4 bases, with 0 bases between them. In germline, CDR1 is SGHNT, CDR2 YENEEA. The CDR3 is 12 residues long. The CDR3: CASSLDTGELFF. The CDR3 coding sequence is TGTGCCAGCAGCTTAGACACCGGGGAGCTGTTTTTT.

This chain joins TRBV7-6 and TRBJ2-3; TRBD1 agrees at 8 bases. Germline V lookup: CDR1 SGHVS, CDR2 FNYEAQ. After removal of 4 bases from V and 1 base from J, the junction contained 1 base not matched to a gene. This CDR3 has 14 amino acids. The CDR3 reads CASSSDRGTDTQYF. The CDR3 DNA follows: TGTGCCAGCAGCTCGGACAGGGGCACAGATACGCAGTATTTT. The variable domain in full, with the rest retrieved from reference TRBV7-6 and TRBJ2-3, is GAGVSQSPRYKVTKRGQDVALRCDPISGHVSLYWYRQALGQGPEFLTYFNYEAQQDKSGLPNDRFSAERPEGSISTLTIQRTEQRDSAMYRCASSSDRGTDTQYFGPGTRLTVL.

CDR3 sequence (DNA): TGTGCCAGCAGCTCCACGCCGGCAGATACGCAGTATTTT. Translated: CASSSTPADTQYF. The chain uses TRBV13 and TRBJ2-3; D gene unclear. This CDR3 contains 13 residues. Between the trimmed V and J ends, which lost 4 bases and 4 bases, there was a span of 9 bases. Germline V gene lookup returns CDR1 PRHDT and CDR2 FYEKMQ (reference sequence).

CDR3 coding DNA: TGTGCCAGCAGTGAATGGAGGGGGCTCGGAGAGACCCAGTACTTC. Its protein is CASSEWRGLGETQYF. This chain links TRBV25-1 with TRBJ2-5; D is possibly TRBD1 (7 bases). With 1 base removed from V and 4 bases from J, the gap between germline ends came to 13 bases. This CDR3 has 15 residues. Germline CDR1 is MGHDK and CDR2 is SYGVNS.

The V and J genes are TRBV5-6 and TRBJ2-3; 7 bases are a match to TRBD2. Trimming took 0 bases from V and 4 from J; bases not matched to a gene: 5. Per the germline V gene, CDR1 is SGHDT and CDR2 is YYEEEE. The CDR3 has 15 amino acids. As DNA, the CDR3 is TGTGCCAGCAGCTTGGCGGGAGGTCTTGCAGATACGCAGTATTTT. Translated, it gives CASSLAGGLADTQYF.

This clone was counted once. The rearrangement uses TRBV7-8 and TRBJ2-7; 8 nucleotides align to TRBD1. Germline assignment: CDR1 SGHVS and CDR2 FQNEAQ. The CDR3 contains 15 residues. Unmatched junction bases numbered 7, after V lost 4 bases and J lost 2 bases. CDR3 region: CASSSLGTGAYEQYF. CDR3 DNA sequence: TGTGCCAGCAGCTCTCTTGGGACAGGAGCCTACGAGCAGTACTTC.

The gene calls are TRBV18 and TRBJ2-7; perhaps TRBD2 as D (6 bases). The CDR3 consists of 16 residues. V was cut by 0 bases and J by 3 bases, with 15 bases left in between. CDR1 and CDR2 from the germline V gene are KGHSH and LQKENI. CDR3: CASSPPGGTFLYEQYF. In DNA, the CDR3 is TGTGCCAGCTCACCACCGGGAGGCACCTTCCTCTACGAGCAGTACTTC.

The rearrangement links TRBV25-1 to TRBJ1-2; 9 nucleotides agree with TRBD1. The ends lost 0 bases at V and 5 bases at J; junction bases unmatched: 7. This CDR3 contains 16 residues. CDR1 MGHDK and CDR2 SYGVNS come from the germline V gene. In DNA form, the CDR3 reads TGTGCCAGCAGTGAATATTCACAGGGGGCTCCGTATGGCTACACCTTC. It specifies CASSEYSQGAPYGYTF.

This chain's CDR3 is CASSYDRVGRVEQFF. CDR3 sequence (DNA): TGTGCCAGCAGTTACGACAGGGTCGGTCGGGTTGAGCAGTTCTTC. The gene calls are TRBV6-5 and TRBJ2-1, with 7 nucleotides matching TRBD1. The trim removed 2 bases at V and 9 bases at J, leaving 10 bases unmatched. Germline V gene data show CDR1 as MNHEY and CDR2 as SVGAGI. The CDR3 has 15 residues.

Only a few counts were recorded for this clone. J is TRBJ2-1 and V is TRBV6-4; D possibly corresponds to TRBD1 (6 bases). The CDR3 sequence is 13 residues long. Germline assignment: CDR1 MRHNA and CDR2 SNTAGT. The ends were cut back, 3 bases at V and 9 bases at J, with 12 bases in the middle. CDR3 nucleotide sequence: TGTGCCAGCAGTGAGGGGGCGCAGGGTGAGCAGTTCTTC. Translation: CASSEGAQGEQFF.

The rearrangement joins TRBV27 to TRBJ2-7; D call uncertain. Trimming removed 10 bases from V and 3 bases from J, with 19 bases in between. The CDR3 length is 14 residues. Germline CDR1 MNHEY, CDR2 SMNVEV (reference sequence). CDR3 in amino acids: CATGEAPLFYEQYF. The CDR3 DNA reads TGTGCCACAGGAGAGGCCCCCCTATTCTACGAGCAGTACTTC.

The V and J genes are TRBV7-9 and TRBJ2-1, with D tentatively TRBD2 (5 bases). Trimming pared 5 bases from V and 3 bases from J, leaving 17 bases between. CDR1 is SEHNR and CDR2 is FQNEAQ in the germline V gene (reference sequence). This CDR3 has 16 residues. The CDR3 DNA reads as TGTGCCAGCAGCCACGCTCGATCTAGCAGCTACAATGAGCAGTTCTTC. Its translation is CASSHARSSSYNEQFF.

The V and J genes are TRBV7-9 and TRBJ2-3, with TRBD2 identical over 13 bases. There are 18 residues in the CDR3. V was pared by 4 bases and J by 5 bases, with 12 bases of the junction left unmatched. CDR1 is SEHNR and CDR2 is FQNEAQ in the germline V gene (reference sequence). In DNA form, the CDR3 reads TGTGCCAGCAGCTCGATTAGGACTAGCGGGAGCTTTGGAGATACGCAGTATTTT. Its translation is CASSSIRTSGSFGDTQYF.

CDR3 residues: CASSLTPRREQYF. CDR3 in DNA: TGTGCCAGCAGTTTAACCCCTCGACGCGAGCAGTACTTC. The chain links TRBV27 to TRBJ2-7; D is ambiguous. The CDR3 runs to 13 residues. V was trimmed by 2 bases and J by 6 bases, leaving 11 bases between them. CDR1 is MNHEY, CDR2 SMNVEV, per germline (reference sequence).

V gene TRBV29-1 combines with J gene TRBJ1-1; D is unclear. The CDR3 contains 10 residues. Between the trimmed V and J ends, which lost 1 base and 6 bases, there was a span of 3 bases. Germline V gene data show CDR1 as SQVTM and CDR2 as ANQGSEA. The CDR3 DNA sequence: TGCAGCGTTGAAGTCGCTGAAGCTTTCTTT. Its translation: CSVEVAEAFF. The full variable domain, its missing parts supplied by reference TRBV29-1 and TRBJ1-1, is SAVISQKPSRDICQRGTSLTIQCQVDSQVTMMFWYRQQPGQSLTLIATANQGSEATYESGFVIDKFPISRPNLTFSTLTVSNMSPEDSSIYLCSVEVAEAFFGQGTRLTVV.

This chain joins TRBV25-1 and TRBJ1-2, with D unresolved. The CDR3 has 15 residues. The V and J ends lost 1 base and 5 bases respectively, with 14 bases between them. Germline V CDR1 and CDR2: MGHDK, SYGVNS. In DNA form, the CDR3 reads TGTGCCAGCAGTGAATGGGCCTCCTTAGGTTATGGCTACACCTTC. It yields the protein CASSEWASLGYGYTF.

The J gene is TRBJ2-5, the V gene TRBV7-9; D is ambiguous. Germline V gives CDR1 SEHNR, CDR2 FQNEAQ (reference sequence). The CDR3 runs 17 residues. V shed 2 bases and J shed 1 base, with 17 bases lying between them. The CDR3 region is CASSLLSVSSLQETQYF. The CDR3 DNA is TGTGCCAGCAGCTTATTGTCTGTGAGCAGCCTCCAAGAGACCCAGTACTTC.

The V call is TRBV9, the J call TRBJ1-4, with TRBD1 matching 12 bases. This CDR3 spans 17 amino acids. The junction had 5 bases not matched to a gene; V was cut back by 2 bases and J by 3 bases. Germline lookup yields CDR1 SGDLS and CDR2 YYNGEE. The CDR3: CASSVGTGGVSNEKLFF. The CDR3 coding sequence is TGTGCCAGCAGCGTTGGGACAGGGGGCGTTTCTAATGAAAAACTGTTTTTT.

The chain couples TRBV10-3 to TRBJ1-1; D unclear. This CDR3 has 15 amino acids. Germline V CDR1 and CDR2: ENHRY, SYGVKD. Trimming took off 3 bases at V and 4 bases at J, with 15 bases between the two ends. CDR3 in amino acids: CAISEESSGGTEAFF. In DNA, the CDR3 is TGTGCCATCAGTGAAGAGAGTAGTGGAGGCACTGAAGCTTTCTTT.